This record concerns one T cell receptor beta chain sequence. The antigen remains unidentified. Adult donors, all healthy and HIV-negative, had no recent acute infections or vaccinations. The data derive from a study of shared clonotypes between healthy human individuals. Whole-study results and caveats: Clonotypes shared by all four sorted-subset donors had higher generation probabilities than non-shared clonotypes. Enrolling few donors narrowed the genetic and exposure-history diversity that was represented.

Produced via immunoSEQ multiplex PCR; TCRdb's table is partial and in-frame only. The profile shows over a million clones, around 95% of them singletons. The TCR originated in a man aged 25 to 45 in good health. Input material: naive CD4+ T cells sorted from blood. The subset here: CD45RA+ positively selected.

CDR3 sequence: CASSSEGRGTGELFF. The CDR3 coding sequence is TGTGCCAGCAGTTCCGAGGGCCGGGGCACCGGGGAGCTGTTTTTT. The V and J genes are TRBV27 and TRBJ2-2; D perhaps matches TRBD2 (5 bases). With 4 bases removed from V and 4 bases from J, the gap between germline ends came to 13 bases. Germline CDR1 is MNHEY and CDR2 is SMNVEV (reference sequence). The CDR3 is 15 amino acids.